The clone carrying this TCR beta chain was counted a few times. Its antigen is unidentified. As for the donors, each was a healthy bone marrow donor. PCR used 60 Vbeta primers and 13 Jbeta primers. Here immunoSEQ multiplex PCR was the method, and the copy in TCRdb shows in-frame clones only, minus some. The profile shows some 150,000 clones, around three quarters of them singletons. This sample is drawn from a study of cytomegalovirus exposure and HLA in healthy donors. General observations from the study: Listed as cytomegalovirus-associated were around 160 TCR beta chains. Presence/absence analyses treated sequencing depth as roughly uniform across donors.

CDR1 and CDR2 (germline): MNHEY, SVGAGI. Between the trimmed V and J ends, which lost 7 bases and 8 bases, there was a span of 9 bases. The CDR3 consists of 12 residues. The clonotype comes from a man aged 25 to 40 in good health and CMV-seropositive. Sequencing input: PBMCs. The V call is TRBV6-5, the J call TRBJ1-6; D perhaps matches TRBD1 (5 bases). The DNA for the CDR3 is TGTGCCAGCAATTCCAGGGATTCACCCCTCCACTTT. Its translation is CASNSRDSPLHF.